A selection of T cell receptor beta chains follows, all from one sample in a study of T-cell reconstitution after alpha-beta-depleted transplantation in children. One entry per CDR3 protein results from TCRdb running MiXCR on the PCR reads. The table shows roughly 350,000 distinct CDR3 sequences, with about a tenth occurring only once. Specimen: PBMCs from the stem cell graft donor, collected from the stem cell graft. The receptors here all came from a human donor who donated a stem cell graft to a child with acute lymphoblastic leukemia. The CDR3 runs from the conserved cysteine through the conserved F or W. A D gene is named only where the DNA matches it firmly. Not all rows give a size; the values are once, few, many and, for expanded clones, a class.

j_gene | v_gene | d_gene | abundance | CDR3nt | CDR3aa
TRBJ2-2 | TRBV10-3 | TRBD1 | - | TGTGCCATCAGTGCGGGACAGGTTGGCGGGGAGCTGTTTTTT | CAISAGQVGGELFF
TRBJ2-1 | TRBV7-3 | TRBD1 | many | TGTGCCAGCAGCCCATACAGGGGGTACAATGAGCAGTTCTTC | CASSPYRGYNEQFF
TRBJ2-1 | TRBV5-1 | TRBD2 | - | TGCGCCAGCAGCTTGGAGGGACTAGAGTACAATGAGCAGTTCTTC | CASSLEGLEYNEQFF
TRBJ2-3 | TRBV12-3/TRBV12-4 | TRBD2 | few | TGTGCCAGCAGTACCTCCCACGAGGTGACTAGCGGCACAGATACGCAGTATTTT | CASSTSHEVTSGTDTQYF
TRBJ2-7 | TRBV12-3/TRBV12-4 | - | few | TGTGCCAGCAGTTTATTCACCGCTCGGGAGGAGCAGTACTTC | CASSLFTAREEQYF
TRBJ1-1 | TRBV12-3/TRBV12-4 | TRBD1 | few | TGTGCCAGCACCCAGGGTGGTAGGGGGCGCGACACTGAAGCTTTCTTT | CASTQGGRGRDTEAFF
TRBJ1-2 | TRBV28 | - | few | TGTGCCAGCTCGGGGCGTAACTATGGCTACACCTTC | CASSGRNYGYTF
TRBJ2-1 | TRBV20-1 | - | - | TGCAGTGGGTTTTACCAAAGCTCCTACAATGAGCAGTTCTTC | CSGFYQSSYNEQFF
TRBJ2-2 | TRBV5-6 | - | - | TGTGCCAGCAGCAAGGGATTGAACACCAGGGAGCTGTTTTTT | CASSKGLNTRELFF
TRBJ1-2 | TRBV29-1 | - | many | TGCAGCGTTGAAGGGTCAGGACTCTATGGCTACACCTTC | CSVEGSGLYGYTF
TRBJ2-3 | TRBV29-1 | - | many | TGCAGCGTTGAAGATCGCGCGGATACGCAGTATTTT | CSVEDRADTQYF
TRBJ2-2 | TRBV3-1 | TRBD2 | - | TGTGCCACCTCCCAAGGGACTAGCGATGCCGGGGAGCTGTTTTTT | CATSQGTSDAGELFF
TRBJ1-4 | TRBV12-3/TRBV12-4 | - | few | TGTGCCAGCAGTTTATCGGATTTGCCTACGTTTTTT | CASSLSDLPTFF
TRBJ1-1 | TRBV28 | - | many | TGTGCCAGCAGATTATCTTTACAACACACTGAAGCTTTCTTT | CASRLSLQHTEAFF
TRBJ2-7 | TRBV4-3 | - | few | TGCGCCAGCAGCCCGGGTGGCAACCAACCTCCTACCTACGAGCAGTACTTC | CASSPGGNQPPTYEQYF
TRBJ1-2 | TRBV11-2 | TRBD1 | - | TGTGCCAGCGCTGGGGGGACAGGGTCTAACTATGGCTACACCTTC | CASAGGTGSNYGYTF
TRBJ2-1 | TRBV27 | - | few | TGTGCCAGCAGAGATGGACGGAGCTCCTACAATGAGCAGTTCTTC | CASRDGRSSYNEQFF
TRBJ2-1 | TRBV30 | - | few | TGTGCCTGGAGTGCCAATATGCGGGAGCAGTTCTTC | CAWSANMREQFF
TRBJ1-1 | TRBV30 | - | few | TGTGCCTGGAGTGTACAGCCGGACACGGGCTTGGTGGAGGCTTTCTTT | CAWSVQPDTGLVEAFF
TRBJ1-2 | TRBV7-8 | - | many | TGTGCCAGCAGCCCCGGTCTTACGGAGGGGCCACTCGGCTACACCTTC | CASSPGLTEGPLGYTF
TRBJ1-3 | TRBV5-1 | - | few | TGCGCCAGCAGCAACCGAGGACAGTTCGACTCTGGAAACACCATATATTTT | CASSNRGQFDSGNTIYF
TRBJ2-3 | TRBV7-9 | TRBD2 | few | TGTGCCAGCAGCTTCTCCGGGACTAGCGGGAGAACAGATACGCAGTATTTT | CASSFSGTSGRTDTQYF
TRBJ2-2 | TRBV7-9 | - | few | TGTGCCAGCAGCCTACGGGGCGACTCGGGGACCGGGGAGCTGTTTTTT | CASSLRGDSGTGELFF
TRBJ2-4 | TRBV5-1 | - | few | TGCGCCAGCAGCAAGGGAAGGGGGGAGGACATTCAGTACTTC | CASSKGRGEDIQYF
TRBJ2-5 | TRBV5-1 | TRBD1 | few | TGCGCCAGCAGCTTGGGGACAGGAAACCAAGAGACCCAGTACTTC | CASSLGTGNQETQYF
TRBJ1-1 | TRBV29-1 | TRBD1 | - | TGCAGCGCCCGTGGACAGGGTGAGAGGCCTTTCTTT | CSARGQGERPFF
TRBJ1-2 | TRBV7-3 | TRBD1 | - | TGTGCCAGCAGCCCAAGACAAGGTCAAGGGGGCCCGGGCTACACCTTC | CASSPRQGQGGPGYTF
TRBJ2-3 | TRBV6-5 | - | few | TGTGCCAGCAGTTACTCGGGGGCAGGGGGCACAGATACGCAGTATTTT | CASSYSGAGGTDTQYF
TRBJ2-7 | TRBV27 | TRBD1 | many | TGTGCCAGCAGTCGGACAGGCTTGGCCTACGAGCAGTACTTC | CASSRTGLAYEQYF
TRBJ1-2 | TRBV7-9 | - | - | TGTGCCAGCAGCCCCCCAGGTCTAAGGGGCTATGGCTACACCTTC | CASSPPGLRGYGYTF
TRBJ2-3 | TRBV4-3 | - | - | TGCGCCAGCAGCCAAAACAGGGACCGGTTCTGGCGGGGGACAGATACGCAGTATTTT | CASSQNRDRFWRGTDTQYF
TRBJ1-5 | TRBV14 | - | many | TGTGCCAGCAGCCTGGCCGGAGGGGGCAATCAGCCCCAGCATTTT | CASSLAGGGNQPQHF
TRBJ2-6 | TRBV7-3 | TRBD2 | few | TGTGCCAGCAGCTCTAGCGGGGGAACCGGGGCCAACGTCCTGACTTTC | CASSSSGGTGANVLTF
TRBJ2-7 | TRBV18 | TRBD1 | few | TGTGCCAGCCAAGCCGGGACAGGGGTCCACGAGCAGTACTTC | CASQAGTGVHEQYF
TRBJ1-3 | TRBV6-5 | TRBD1 | few | TGTGCCAGCAGTCATCGAGATGCAGGGGGCACTGGAAACACCATATATTTT | CASSHRDAGGTGNTIYF
TRBJ2-3 | TRBV7-9 | TRBD2 | few | TGTGCCAGCAGCCCCCTTAACCGGGAGGGGGTAGATACGCAGTATTTT | CASSPLNREGVDTQYF
TRBJ2-3 | TRBV20-1 | TRBD2 | many | TGCAGTGCTAGAAGGGCGGGAGATAGGGATACGCAGTATTTT | CSARRAGDRDTQYF
TRBJ1-6 | TRBV4-3 | - | few | TGCGCCAGCAGCCAAGATTCGAGACTTTCACCCCTCCACTTT | CASSQDSRLSPLHF
TRBJ2-1 | TRBV29-1 | - | few | TGCAGCGTTGGAGCTCCTGGCTACAATGAGCAGTTCTTC | CSVGAPGYNEQFF
TRBJ2-7 | TRBV5-1 | - | few | TGCGCCAGCAGCTTGGAAGGGTTTACCTACGAGCAGTACTTC | CASSLEGFTYEQYF